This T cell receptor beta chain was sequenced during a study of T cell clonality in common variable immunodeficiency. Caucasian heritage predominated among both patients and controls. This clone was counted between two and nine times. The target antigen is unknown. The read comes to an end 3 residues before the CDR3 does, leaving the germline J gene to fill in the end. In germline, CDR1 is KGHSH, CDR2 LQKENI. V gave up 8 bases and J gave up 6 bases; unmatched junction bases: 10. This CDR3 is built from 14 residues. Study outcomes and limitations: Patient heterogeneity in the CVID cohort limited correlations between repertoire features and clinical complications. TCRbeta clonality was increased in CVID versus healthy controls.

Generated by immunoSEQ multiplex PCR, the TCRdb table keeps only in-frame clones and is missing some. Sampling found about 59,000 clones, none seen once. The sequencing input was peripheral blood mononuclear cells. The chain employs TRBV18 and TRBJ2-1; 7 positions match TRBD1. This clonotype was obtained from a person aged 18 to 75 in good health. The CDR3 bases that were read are TGTGCCAGCGCTACAGGGGTGGAATTCAATGAG. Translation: CASATGVEFNE. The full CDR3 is CASATGVEFNEQFF.